The present entry profiles one T cell receptor beta chain with its context. The target of this receptor is not known. Per-nucleotide qualities are absent, and no much larger clonotype sits a single base away. The data stem from a study of neoadjuvant anti-PD-1 for oral cavity cancer (dated by TCRdb to the early 2020s). With regard to the full study: Before curative-intent surgical resection, most patients were given three to four biweekly doses of nivolumab at 3 mg/kg. Patients without progression received a fourth nivolumab dose around day 43 and underwent definitive surgical resection on days 50-56. Under RECIST 1.1, a patient counted as a responder if showing complete response, partial response or stable disease, and as a non-responder if showing progression. The parent correlative cohort had roughly 12 patients and a response rate of approximately 33%. Broader findings and caveats from the paper: After neoadjuvant nivolumab, significantly higher T cell clonality (Gini index) was found within PBMCs in non-responders than in responders. Only a few patients per response group were included in the TCR analyses, and the authors called for validation in larger cohorts. Higher pretreatment blood Treg/Th17 ratios correlated with higher pretreatment blood TCRbeta clonality and lower post-treatment tumor TCRbeta clonality.

PBMC libraries used mostly approximately 480 ng of input genomic DNA for deep sequencing, with six replicates per sample. The immunoSEQ hsTCRbeta kit was used to prepare TCRbeta libraries, following the manufacturer's instructions. The finished libraries were brought together in one pool at approximately 3.2 nM, which was then read using an Illumina NovaSeq 6000 S4 flow cell. Per the source publication's procedure: Raw data preprocessing and quality control were performed with the immunoSEQ Analyzer. The analysis was restricted to productive rearrangements, with each unique CDR3 amino acid sequence defining a clonotype. Repertoire clonality was estimated as the Gini-Simpson index, which was computed with the R package tcR. Student's t test was used to compare Gini indices, and Pearson correlation was used to assess associations with tumor size change. TCRdb's version of the immuneACCESS table is confined to in-frame rearrangements and falls short of the full clone set. An unresolved V gene accounts for under half of the shortfall where checked; the remainder is of unknown origin. V, J and clone size derive from that table, while D and trimming were established from the DNA sequence. The sample table records around 30,000 clones; about 83% of these occur just once. The ten largest account for roughly 3.6% of the sample.

The CDR1 and CDR2 encoded by the germline V gene (reference sequence) are MNHNY and SVGAGI. V was cut back by 2 bases and J by 4 bases, leaving a gap of 11 bases between them. The CDR3 spans 14 residues, from the cysteine through the phenylalanine. Just CDR3 DNA is preserved here, 42 bases in frame from base 1. According to the study, the label for this sample's time point signals: before neoadjuvant nivolumab. Patients were newly diagnosed with stage II-IVA oral cavity squamous cell carcinoma and had received no prior systemic or radiation treatment. The cohort was made up of patients with locally advanced, HPV-negative oral cavity squamous cell carcinoma. No culture maintenance or expansion was done, as the peripheral blood mononuclear cells went straight to analysis. Samples came from a longitudinal correlative study of a single-arm phase II trial of neoadjuvant nivolumab in oral cavity squamous cell carcinoma. Genomic DNA-based TCRbeta sequencing was performed on subject-matched pre- and post-treatment PBMCs and tumors from three responders and three non-responders. Peripheral blood mononuclear cells were collected before nivolumab treatment and again after treatment, at the time of surgery. The Maxwell RSC DNA from Cells kit was used to isolate genomic DNA from PBMCs.

The clonotype comes from a person aged 40 to 85 with oral cavity squamous cell carcinoma. The V and J segments used are TRBV6-6 and TRBJ1-1; a weak D assignment points to TRBD1 (5 bases agree). The sequencing used PBMCs, collected before nivolumab (anti-PD-1) treatment. The CDR3 region reads CASSYGQGSTEAFF. The nucleotide sequence is TGTGCCAGCAGTTACGGGCAGGGTAGCACTGAAGCTTTCTTT.